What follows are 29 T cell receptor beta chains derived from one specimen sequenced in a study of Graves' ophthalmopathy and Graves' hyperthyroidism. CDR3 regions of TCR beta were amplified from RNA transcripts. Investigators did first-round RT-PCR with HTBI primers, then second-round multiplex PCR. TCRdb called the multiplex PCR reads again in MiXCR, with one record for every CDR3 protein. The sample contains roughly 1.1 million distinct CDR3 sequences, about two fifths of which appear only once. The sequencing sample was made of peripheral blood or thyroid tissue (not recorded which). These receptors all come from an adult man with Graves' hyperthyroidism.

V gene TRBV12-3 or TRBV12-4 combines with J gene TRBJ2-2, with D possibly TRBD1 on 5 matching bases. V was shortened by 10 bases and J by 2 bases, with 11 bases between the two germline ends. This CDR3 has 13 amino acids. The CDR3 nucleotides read TGTGCCATCCATGACAGTAACACCGGGGAGCTGTTTTTT. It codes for CAIHDSNTGELFF.

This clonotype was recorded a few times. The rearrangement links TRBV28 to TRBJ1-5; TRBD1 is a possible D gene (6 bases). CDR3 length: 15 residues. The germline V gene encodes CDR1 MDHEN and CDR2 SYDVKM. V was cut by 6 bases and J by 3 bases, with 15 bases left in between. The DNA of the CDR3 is TGTGCCAGCAGCTCTGTGGACAGACACAATCAGCCCCAGCATTTT. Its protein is CASSSVDRHNQPQHF.

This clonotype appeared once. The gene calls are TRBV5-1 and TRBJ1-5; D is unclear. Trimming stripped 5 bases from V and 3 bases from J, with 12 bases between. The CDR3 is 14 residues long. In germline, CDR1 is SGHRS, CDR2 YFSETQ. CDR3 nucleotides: TGCGCCAGCAGACTGGAGGGTAACAATCAGCCCCAGCATTTT. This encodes CASRLEGNNQPQHF.

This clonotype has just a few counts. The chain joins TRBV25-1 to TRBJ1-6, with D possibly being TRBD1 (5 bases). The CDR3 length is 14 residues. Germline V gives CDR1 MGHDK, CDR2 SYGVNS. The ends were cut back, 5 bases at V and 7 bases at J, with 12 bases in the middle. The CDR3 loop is CASSSLTENSPLHF. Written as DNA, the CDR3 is TGTGCCAGCAGTTCTTTGACAGAGAATTCACCCCTCCACTTT.

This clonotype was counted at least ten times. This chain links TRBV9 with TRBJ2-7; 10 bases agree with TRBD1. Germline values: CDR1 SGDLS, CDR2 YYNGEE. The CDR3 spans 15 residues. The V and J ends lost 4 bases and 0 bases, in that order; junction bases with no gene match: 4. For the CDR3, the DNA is TGTGCCAGCAGCTCGGGGACAGGGGTCTCCTACGAGCAGTACTTC. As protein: CASSSGTGVSYEQYF.

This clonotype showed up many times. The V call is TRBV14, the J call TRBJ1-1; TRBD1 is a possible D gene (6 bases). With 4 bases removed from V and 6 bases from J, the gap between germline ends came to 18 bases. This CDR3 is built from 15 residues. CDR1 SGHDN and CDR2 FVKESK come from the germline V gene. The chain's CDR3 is CASSPRDTWGAEAFF. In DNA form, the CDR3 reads TGTGCCAGCAGCCCACGGGACACCTGGGGGGCTGAAGCTTTCTTT.

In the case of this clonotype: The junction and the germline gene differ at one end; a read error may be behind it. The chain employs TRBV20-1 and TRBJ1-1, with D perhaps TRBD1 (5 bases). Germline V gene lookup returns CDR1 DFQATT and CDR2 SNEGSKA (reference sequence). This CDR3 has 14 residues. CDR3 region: CNARARGFNTEAFF. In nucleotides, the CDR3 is TGCAATGCTAGGGCCCGGGGGTTCAACACTGAAGCTTTCTTT.

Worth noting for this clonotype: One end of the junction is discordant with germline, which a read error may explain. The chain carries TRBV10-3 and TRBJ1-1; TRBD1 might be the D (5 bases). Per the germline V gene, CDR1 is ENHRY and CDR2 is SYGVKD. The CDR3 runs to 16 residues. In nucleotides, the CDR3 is TGTGCCAGCAGTAGACCCTACGGGACGCTGAACACTGAAGCTTTCTTT. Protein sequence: CASSRPYGTLNTEAFF.

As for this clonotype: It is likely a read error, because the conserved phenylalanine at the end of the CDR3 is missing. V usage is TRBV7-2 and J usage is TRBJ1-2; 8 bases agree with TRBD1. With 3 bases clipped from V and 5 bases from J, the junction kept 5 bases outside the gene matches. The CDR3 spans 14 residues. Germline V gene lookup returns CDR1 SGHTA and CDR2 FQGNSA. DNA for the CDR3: TGTGCCAGCAGCTTCGACAGGGGTCGGTATGGCTACACCCTC. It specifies CASSFDRGRYGYTL.

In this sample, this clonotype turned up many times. CDR3 bases: TGCGCCAGCAGCCAAGATGGTAGCGTCGCCGGGGAGCTGTTTTTT. Translating gives CASSQDGSVAGELFF. V and J are TRBV4-3 and TRBJ2-2; maybe TRBD2 (5 bases). Germline lookup yields CDR1 LGHNA and CDR2 YSLEER. The germline V and J ends were trimmed by 0 bases and 6 bases, with 11 bases remaining between them. The CDR3 has 15 residues.

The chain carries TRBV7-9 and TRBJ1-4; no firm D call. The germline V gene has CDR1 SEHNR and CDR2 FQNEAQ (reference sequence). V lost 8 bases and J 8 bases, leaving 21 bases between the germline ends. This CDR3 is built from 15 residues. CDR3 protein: CASPGAGGLDEKLFF. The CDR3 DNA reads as TGTGCCAGCCCTGGCGCGGGAGGGTTAGACGAAAAACTGTTTTTT.

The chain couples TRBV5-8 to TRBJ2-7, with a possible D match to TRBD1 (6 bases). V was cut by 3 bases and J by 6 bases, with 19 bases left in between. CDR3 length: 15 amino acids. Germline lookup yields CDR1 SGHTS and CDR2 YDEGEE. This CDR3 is CASSYRDRFGFEQYF. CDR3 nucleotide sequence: TGTGCCAGCAGCTATCGCGACAGGTTCGGTTTCGAGCAGTACTTC.

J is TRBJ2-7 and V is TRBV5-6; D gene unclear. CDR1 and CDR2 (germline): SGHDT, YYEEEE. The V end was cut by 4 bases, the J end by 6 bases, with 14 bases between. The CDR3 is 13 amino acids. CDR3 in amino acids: CASSKDQPGEQYF. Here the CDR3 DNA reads TGTGCCAGCAGCAAGGACCAACCGGGCGAGCAGTACTTC.

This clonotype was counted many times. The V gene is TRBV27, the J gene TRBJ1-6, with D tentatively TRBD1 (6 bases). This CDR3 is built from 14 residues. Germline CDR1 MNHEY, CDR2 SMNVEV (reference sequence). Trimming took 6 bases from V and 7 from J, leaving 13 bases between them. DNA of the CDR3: TGTGCCAGCAGCTTCGGGACACGAAATTCACCCCTCCACTTT. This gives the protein CASSFGTRNSPLHF.

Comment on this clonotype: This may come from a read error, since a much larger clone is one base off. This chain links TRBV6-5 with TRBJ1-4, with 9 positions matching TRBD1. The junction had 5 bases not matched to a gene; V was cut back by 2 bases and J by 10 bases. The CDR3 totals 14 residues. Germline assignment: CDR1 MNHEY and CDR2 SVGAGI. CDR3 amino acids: CASSYNDRGVKLFF. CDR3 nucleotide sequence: TGTGCCAGCAGTTACAACGACAGGGGGGTAAAACTGTTTTTT.

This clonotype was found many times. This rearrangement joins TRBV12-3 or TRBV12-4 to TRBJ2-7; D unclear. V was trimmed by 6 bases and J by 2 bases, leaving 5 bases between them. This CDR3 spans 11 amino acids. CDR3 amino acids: CASSRAYEQYF. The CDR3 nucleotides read TGTGCCAGCAGCCGAGCCTACGAGCAGTACTTC.

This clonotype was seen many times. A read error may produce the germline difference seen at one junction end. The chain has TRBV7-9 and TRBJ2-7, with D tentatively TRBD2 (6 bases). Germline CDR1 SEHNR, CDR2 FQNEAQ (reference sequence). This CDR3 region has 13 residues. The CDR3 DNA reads TGTGCCAGCAGCTCGTCTGCGGGACCCATGGTGGACTTC. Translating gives CASSSSAGPMVDF. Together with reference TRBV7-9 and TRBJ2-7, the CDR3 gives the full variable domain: DTGVSQNPRHKITKRGQNVTFRCDPISEHNRLYWYRQTLGQGPEFLTYFQNEAQLEKSRLLSDRFSAERPKGSFSTLEIQRTEQGDSAMYLCASSSSAGPMVDFGPGTRLTVT.

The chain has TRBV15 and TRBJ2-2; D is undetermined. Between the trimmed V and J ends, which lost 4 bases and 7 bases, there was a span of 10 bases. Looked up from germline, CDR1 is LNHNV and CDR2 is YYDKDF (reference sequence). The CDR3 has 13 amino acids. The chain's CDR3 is CATSKGGSGELFF. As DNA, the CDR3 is TGTGCCACCAGCAAAGGTGGTAGCGGGGAGCTGTTTTTT.

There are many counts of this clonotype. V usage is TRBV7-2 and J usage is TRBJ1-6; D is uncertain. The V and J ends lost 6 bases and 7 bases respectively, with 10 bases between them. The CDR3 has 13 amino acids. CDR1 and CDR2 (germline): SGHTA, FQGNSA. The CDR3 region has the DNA TGTGCCAGCAGTTTAACTTACAATTCACCCCTCCACTTT. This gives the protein CASSLTYNSPLHF.

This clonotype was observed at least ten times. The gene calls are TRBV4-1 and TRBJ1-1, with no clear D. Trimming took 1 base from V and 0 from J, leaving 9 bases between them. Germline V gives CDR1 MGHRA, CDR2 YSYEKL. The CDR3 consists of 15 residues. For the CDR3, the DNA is TGCGCCAGCAGCCAAGCTGGCAGGCTGAACACTGAAGCTTTCTTT. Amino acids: CASSQAGRLNTEAFF.

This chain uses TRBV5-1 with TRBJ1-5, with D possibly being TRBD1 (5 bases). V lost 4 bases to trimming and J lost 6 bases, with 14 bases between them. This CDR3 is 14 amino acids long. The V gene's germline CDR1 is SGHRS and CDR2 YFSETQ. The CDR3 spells CASSPGAGGQPQHF. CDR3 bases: TGCGCCAGCAGCCCTGGGGCAGGCGGTCAGCCCCAGCATTTT.

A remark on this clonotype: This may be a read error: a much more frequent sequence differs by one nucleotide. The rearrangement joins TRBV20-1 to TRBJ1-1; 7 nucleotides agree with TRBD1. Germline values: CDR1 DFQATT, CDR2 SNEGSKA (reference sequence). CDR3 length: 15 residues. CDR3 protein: CSARDPTGLYTEASF. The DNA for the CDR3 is TGCAGTGCTAGAGACCCGACAGGGCTGTACACTGAAGCTTCCTTT.

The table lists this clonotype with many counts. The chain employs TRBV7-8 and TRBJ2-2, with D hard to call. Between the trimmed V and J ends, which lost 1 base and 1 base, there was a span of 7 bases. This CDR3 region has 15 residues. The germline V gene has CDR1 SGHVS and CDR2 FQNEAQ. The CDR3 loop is CASSLEGLNTGELFF. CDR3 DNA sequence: TGTGCCAGCAGCTTAGAGGGATTGAACACCGGGGAGCTGTTTTTT.

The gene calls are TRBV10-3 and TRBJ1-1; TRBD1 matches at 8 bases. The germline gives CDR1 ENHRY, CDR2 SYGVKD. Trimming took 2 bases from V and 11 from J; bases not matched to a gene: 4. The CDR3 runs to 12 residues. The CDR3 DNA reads TGTGCCATCAGTGAGGGACAGGGTGGTGCTTTCTTT. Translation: CAISEGQGGAFF.

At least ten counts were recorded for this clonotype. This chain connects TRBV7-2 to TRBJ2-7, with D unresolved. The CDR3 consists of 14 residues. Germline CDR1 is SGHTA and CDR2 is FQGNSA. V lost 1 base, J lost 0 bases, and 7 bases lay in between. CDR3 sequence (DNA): TGTGCCAGCAGCTTAGGCCCCAGCTCCTACGAGCAGTACTTC. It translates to CASSLGPSSYEQYF.

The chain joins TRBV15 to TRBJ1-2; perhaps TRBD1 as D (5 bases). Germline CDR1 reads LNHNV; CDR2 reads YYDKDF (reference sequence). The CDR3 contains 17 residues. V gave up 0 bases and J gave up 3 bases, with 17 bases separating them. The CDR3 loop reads CATSRDQPGRAYYGYTF. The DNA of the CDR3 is TGTGCCACCAGCAGAGATCAACCAGGCAGGGCCTACTATGGCTACACCTTC.

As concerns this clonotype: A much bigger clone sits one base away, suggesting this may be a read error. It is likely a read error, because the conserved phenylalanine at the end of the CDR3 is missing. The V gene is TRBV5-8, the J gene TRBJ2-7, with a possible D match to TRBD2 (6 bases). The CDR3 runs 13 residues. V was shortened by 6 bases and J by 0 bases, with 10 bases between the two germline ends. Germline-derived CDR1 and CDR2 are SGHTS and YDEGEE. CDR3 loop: CASKREPSYEQYL. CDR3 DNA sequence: TGTGCCAGCAAACGGGAGCCCTCCTACGAGCAGTACCTC.

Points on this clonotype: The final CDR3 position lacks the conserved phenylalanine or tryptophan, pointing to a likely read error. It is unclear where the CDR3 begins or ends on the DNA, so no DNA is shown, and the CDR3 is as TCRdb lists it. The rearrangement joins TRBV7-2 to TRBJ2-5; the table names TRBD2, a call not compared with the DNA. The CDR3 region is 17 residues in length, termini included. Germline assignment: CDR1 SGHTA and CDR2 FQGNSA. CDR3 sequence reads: CASSLGPGLAAFKRPST.

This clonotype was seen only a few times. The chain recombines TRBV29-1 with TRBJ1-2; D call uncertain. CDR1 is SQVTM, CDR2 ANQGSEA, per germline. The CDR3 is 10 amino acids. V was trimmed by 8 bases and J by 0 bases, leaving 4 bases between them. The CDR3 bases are TGCAGCCGTACTAACTATGGCTACACCTTC. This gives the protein CSRTNYGYTF.